The clone carrying this T cell receptor (beta chain) was seen a handful of times. The antigen is undetermined. These data come from a study of glioma-infiltrating T cells. Broader study findings: Tissue and blood shared very few CDR3 sequences. Above-expected tissue-blood divergence occurred in all gliomas, most in low-grade ones.

Trimming removed 3 bases from V and 5 bases from J; junction bases left unmatched: 9. The CDR3 covers 16 residues. Germline-derived CDR1 and CDR2 are SEHNR and FQNEAQ (reference sequence). Using RNA template, CDR3s of TCR alpha and beta were amplified with iRepertoire arm-PCR. One-step reverse transcription and amplification started from around 100-400 ng of tissue mRNA or PBMC total RNA. TCRdb re-called the multiplex PCR reads through MiXCR, storing one row per CDR3 protein. In the table there are around 44,000 distinct CDR3 sequences, 20% to 25% of which are singletons. Sequencing was carried out using glioma tissue, nonneoplastic brain tissue, or PBMCs (not recorded which). The chain combines TRBV7-9 with TRBJ2-3, with 9 bases matching TRBD2. The sequence derives from a human donor with low-grade glioma or glioblastoma, undergoing nonglioma brain surgery, or in good health (not recorded which). This CDR3 is CASSLYPGLAIDTQYF. CDR3 bases: TGTGCCAGCAGCTTGTACCCGGGACTAGCAATAGATACGCAGTATTTT. The full variable domain, rest sourced from reference TRBV7-9 and TRBJ2-3, is DTGVSQNPRHKITKRGQNVTFRCDPISEHNRLYWYRQTLGQGPEFLTYFQNEAQLEKSRLLSDRFSAERPKGSFSTLEIQRTEQGDSAMYLCASSLYPGLAIDTQYFGPGTRLTVL.